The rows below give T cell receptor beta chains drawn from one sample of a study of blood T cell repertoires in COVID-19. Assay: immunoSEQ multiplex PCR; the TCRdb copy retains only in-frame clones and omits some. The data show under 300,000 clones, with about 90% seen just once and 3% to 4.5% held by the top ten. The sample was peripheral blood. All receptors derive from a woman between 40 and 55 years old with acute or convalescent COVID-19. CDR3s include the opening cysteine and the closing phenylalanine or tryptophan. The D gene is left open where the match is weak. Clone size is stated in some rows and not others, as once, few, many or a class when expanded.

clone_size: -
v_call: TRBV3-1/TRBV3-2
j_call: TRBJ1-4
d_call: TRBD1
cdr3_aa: CASSQRGQGGGKLFF
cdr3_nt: TGTGCCAGCAGTCAAAGGGGACAGGGAGGAGGAAAACTGTTTTTT

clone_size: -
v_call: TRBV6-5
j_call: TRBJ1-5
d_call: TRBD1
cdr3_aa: CASMQGGGRQPQHF
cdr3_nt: TGTGCCAGCATGCAAGGAGGGGGCAGGCAGCCCCAGCATTTT

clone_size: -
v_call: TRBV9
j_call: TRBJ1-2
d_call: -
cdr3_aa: CASSVGEGRGYTF
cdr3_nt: TGTGCCAGCAGCGTGGGGGAGGGGCGCGGCTACACCTTC

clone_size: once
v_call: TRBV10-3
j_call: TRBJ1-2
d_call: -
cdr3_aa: CAISDGTNYGYTF
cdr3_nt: TGTGCCATCAGTGATGGGACAAACTATGGCTACACCTTC

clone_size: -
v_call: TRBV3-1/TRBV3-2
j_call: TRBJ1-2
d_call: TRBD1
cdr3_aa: CASRESGRQGESYTF
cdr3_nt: TGTGCCAGCAGGGAGTCTGGTCGACAGGGGGAAAGCTACACCTTC

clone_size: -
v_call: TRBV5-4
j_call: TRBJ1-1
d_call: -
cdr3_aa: CASSLGAGEAFF
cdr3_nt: TGTGCCAGCAGCTTGGGGGCGGGGGAAGCTTTCTTT

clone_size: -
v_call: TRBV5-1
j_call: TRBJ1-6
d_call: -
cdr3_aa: CASSLGGIDNSPLHF
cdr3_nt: TGCGCCAGCAGCTTGGGCGGGATTGATAATTCACCCCTCCACTTT

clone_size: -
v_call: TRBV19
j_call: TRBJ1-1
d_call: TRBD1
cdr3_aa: CASKGQGIMNTEAFF
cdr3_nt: TGTGCCAGTAAGGGACAGGGGATAATGAACACTGAAGCTTTCTTT

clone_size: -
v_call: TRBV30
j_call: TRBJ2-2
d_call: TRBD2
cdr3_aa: CAWGGTSDNTGELFF
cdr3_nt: TGTGCCTGGGGGGGGACTAGCGATAACACCGGGGAGCTGTTTTTT

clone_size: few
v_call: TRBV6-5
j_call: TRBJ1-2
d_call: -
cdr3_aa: CASIGRDYGYTF
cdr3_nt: TGTGCCAGCATTGGGAGGGACTATGGCTACACCTTC

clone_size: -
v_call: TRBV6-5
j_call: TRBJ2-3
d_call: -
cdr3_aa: CASSLASRADTQYF
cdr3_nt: TGTGCCAGCAGCCTAGCGAGTAGGGCAGATACGCAGTATTTT